The subject of this entry is one T cell receptor beta chain. Per the original methods: The authors estimated nucleated cell counts from reference gene primer amplification. Libraries were prepared by immunoSEQ multiplex PCR; TCRdb keeps only in-frame clonotypes and omits some of them. The D gene and trimming were derived from the DNA, and the V and J assignments and clone size from that table. The data show tens of thousands of clones, 85% to 90% seen once. The data originate from a study of blood T cell repertoires in COVID-19. Study in general: COVID-19 samples, acute and convalescent, were from the United States, Italy and Spain. In each case, the material was cDNA or gDNA derived from T cells, B-cell-depleted T cells, or PBMCs.

V was clipped by 8 bases and J by 2 bases; unmatched bases: 4. The CDR3 totals 14 residues. Per the germline V gene, CDR1 is SGHRS and CDR2 is YFSETQ. The chain uses TRBV5-1 and TRBJ2-3; 11 bases fit TRBD2. This clonotype originated in a man aged 80 or over with active or convalescent COVID-19. Sequenced input: peripheral blood. The CDR3 protein is CASTLAGVTDTQYF. The CDR3 DNA reads as TGCGCCAGTACACTAGCGGGGGTCACAGATACGCAGTATTTT.